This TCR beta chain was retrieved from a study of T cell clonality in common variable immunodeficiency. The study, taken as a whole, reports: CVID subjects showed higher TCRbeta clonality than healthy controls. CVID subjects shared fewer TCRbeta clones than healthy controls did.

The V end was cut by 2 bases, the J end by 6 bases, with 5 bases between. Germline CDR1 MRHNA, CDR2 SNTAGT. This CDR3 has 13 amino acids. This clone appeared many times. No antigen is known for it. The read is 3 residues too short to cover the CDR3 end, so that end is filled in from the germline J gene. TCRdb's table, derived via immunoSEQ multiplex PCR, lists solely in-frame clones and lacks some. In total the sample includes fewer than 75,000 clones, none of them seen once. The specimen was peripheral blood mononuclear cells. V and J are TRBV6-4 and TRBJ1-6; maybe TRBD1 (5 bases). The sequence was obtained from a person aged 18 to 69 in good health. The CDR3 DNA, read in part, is TGTGCCAGCAGTGACAGGGGTAATTCACCC. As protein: CASSDRGNSP. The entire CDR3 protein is CASSDRGNSPLHF.